The clone carrying this T cell receptor beta chain was counted only a few times. What it binds is not known. Researchers ran the PCR with 60 Vbeta and 13 Jbeta primers. The method was immunoSEQ multiplex PCR; TCRdb's version includes in-frame clones alone and lacks a portion of them. The repertoire holds some 150,000 clones, 79% seen once, with roughly 6.8% in the top ten. The sample originates from a study of cytomegalovirus exposure and HLA in healthy donors. Regarding the study as a whole: Analyses of presence and absence presupposed an approximately uniform sequencing depth across donors. Most of the TCR beta V segments (in an earlier analysis) were productive either about 87% or about 30% of the time. Most sequenced TCRs were rare (though some public TCRs occurred in many donors).

The CDR3 has 19 residues. CDR1 and CDR2 (germline): KGHSH, LQKENI. V was pared by 0 bases and J by 0 bases, with 10 bases of the junction left unmatched. Sequenced sample: PBMCs. The chain couples TRBV18 to TRBJ1-3; TRBD1 matches 8 bases. This sequence was found in a man aged 45-65 years in good health and CMV-seropositive. CDR3 amino acids: CASSPPQQGGWSSGNTIYF. The CDR3 DNA reads as TGTGCCAGCTCACCACCCCAACAGGGGGGTTGGTCCTCTGGAAACACCATATATTTT.